This TCR beta chain is from a study of cytomegalovirus exposure and HLA in healthy donors. In the PCR, 60 Vbeta and 13 Jbeta primers were used. TCRdb's table, derived via immunoSEQ multiplex PCR, lists solely in-frame clones and lacks some. The table has about 150,000 clones, 75% to 85% seen once. Whole-study findings and limits: TCR beta sequences numbering fewer than 20,000 were associated with HLA alleles at 0.05 false discovery rate in a later analysis.

The CDR3 is made up of 14 amino acids. V shed 4 bases and J 3 bases; nucleotides not matched to a gene: 3. Per the germline V gene, CDR1 is MNHNS and CDR2 is SASEGT. A remark on this clone: Its specificity is unknown.

The sequencing sample was made of PBMCs. V and J are TRBV6-1 and TRBJ2-3; 8 bases map to TRBD2. The sequence was collected from a man aged 50-59 years in good health and CMV-seropositive. The CDR3 DNA follows: TGTGCCAGCAGTGTACTAGCGGTTACAGATACGCAGTATTTT. The encoded protein is CASSVLAVTDTQYF.